A selection of T cell receptor beta chains follows, all from one sample in a study of blood T cell repertoires in COVID-19. Profiling relied on immunoSEQ multiplex PCR, and the TCRdb table lists in-frame clones only, not all of them. This table holds 4,500 to 5,500 clones, around 73% found once. The material sequenced was peripheral blood. Receptors originate from a human donor in a cohort sampled during active COVID-19. Each CDR3 is given with its conserved first and last residue. The order of the fields is clone size, J gene, V gene, D gene, CDR3 protein, CDR3 DNA. A D gene is named only where the DNA matches it firmly. Size is omitted from some rows. Given values are once, few, many or a class for expanded clones.

NA,TRBJ1-4,TRBV18,TRBD1,CASSPEGGYNEKLFF,TGTGCCAGCTCACCGGAAGGGGGCTATAATGAAAAACTGTTTTTT
NA,TRBJ1-1,TRBV5-6,NA,CASSLYFYTEAFF,TGTGCCAGCAGCTTGTACTTCTACACTGAAGCTTTCTTT
once,TRBJ1-5,TRBV2,TRBD1,CASRTGSNQPQHF,TGTGCCAGCCGGACAGGAAGCAATCAGCCCCAGCATTTT
few,TRBJ2-7,TRBV6-5,NA,CASSLTVGRSYEQYF,TGTGCCAGCAGTCTTACAGTAGGTCGCTCCTACGAGCAGTACTTC
NA,TRBJ2-3,TRBV6-5,NA,CASTEVGGRTQYF,TGTGCCAGCACGGAGGTGGGGGGGCGTACGCAGTATTTT
few,TRBJ1-1,TRBV12-5,NA,CASGLVRGTEAFF,TGTGCTAGTGGTTTGGTACGAGGCACTGAAGCTTTCTTT
NA,TRBJ2-5,TRBV9,NA,CASSVGPRVEIQYF,TGTGCCAGCAGCGTAGGTCCCAGGGTAGAGATCCAGTACTTC
NA,TRBJ1-6,TRBV9,NA,CASSVGAVYNSPLHF,TGTGCCAGCAGCGTAGGAGCGGTATATAATTCACCCCTCCACTTT
NA,TRBJ1-2,TRBV6-5,NA,CASSSYSEQQHGYTF,TGTGCTAGCAGTTCTTATAGTGAACAGCAGCATGGCTACACCTTC
NA,TRBJ1-1,TRBV11-3,TRBD1,CASSGTGALTTEAFF,TGTGCCAGCAGCGGGACAGGGGCCTTAACGACTGAAGCTTTCTTT
few,TRBJ1-4,TRBV4-2,NA,CASRGKGSEKLFF,TGTGCCAGCCGAGGGAAGGGAAGTGAAAAACTGTTTTTT
NA,TRBJ2-7,TRBV7-9,NA,CASSWGSSYEQYF,TGTGCCAGCAGCTGGGGCAGCTCCTACGAGCAGTACTTC
NA,TRBJ2-1,TRBV24-1,NA,CATSAGTYNEQFF,TGTGCCACCAGTGCTGGGACATACAATGAGCAGTTCTTC
NA,TRBJ1-1,TRBV11-1,NA,CASSLLRGNTEAFF,TGTGCCAGCAGCTTACTACGGGGGAACACTGAAGCTTTCTTT
NA,TRBJ2-7,TRBV19,TRBD2,CASGSGGPYEQYF,TGTGCCAGTGGGAGCGGGGGGCCCTACGAGCAGTACTTC
NA,TRBJ2-7,TRBV4-1,NA,CASSQGRDYEQYF,TGCGCCAGCAGCCAAGGCAGGGACTACGAGCAGTACTTC
NA,TRBJ1-2,TRBV19,TRBD1,CASSPGTGTYGYTF,TGTGCCAGTAGTCCCGGGACAGGGACCTATGGCTACACCTTC
few,TRBJ2-3,TRBV18,TRBD2,CASSPPGTSGVSDTQYF,TGTGCCAGCTCACCGCCCGGGACTAGCGGGGTGTCAGATACGCAGTATTTT
NA,TRBJ2-7,TRBV25-1,NA,CASSDRVLAAEQYF,TGTGCCAGCAGTGACCGGGTCCTGGCGGCCGAGCAGTACTTC
NA,TRBJ2-3,TRBV6-2/TRBV6-3,TRBD2,CASSQRGGKYF,TGTGCCAGCAGTCAGCGGGGGGGCAAGTATTTT
NA,TRBJ1-2,TRBV6-2/TRBV6-3,NA,CASSTTLPHGGTNNYGYTF,TGTGCCAGCAGTACCACGTTACCTCATGGGGGGACGAATAACTATGGCTACACCTTC
NA,TRBJ1-1,TRBV5-4,NA,CASSLAGKPGDIAAFF,TGTGCCAGCAGCTTGGCCGGGAAACCAGGGGATATCGCAGCTTTCTTT
NA,TRBJ1-2,TRBV29-1,NA,CSVGRGGNYGYTF,TGCAGCGTTGGACGGGGAGGGAACTATGGCTACACCTTC
once,TRBJ1-2,TRBV6-4,TRBD1,CASSANRGGGYTF,TGTGCCAGCAGCGCGAACAGGGGAGGTGGCTACACCTTC
medium-sized,TRBJ1-2,TRBV6-5,TRBD1,CASSYQGAVGYTF,TGTGCCAGCAGTTACCAGGGGGCGGTAGGCTACACCTTC
NA,TRBJ2-1,TRBV5-1,TRBD2,CASSKTSGGYNEQFF,TGCGCCAGCAGCAAGACTAGCGGGGGGTACAATGAGCAGTTCTTC
NA,TRBJ1-1,TRBV5-4,NA,CASSLYGYTEAFF,TGTGCCAGCAGCCTCTACGGTTACACTGAAGCTTTCTTT
NA,TRBJ1-4,TRBV6-5,TRBD1,CASSLGQLNEKLFF,TGTGCCAGCAGCCTGGGACAGCTGAATGAAAAACTGTTTTTT
medium-sized,TRBJ1-1,TRBV2,TRBD1,CASSPVKTGGAFF,TGTGCCAGCAGTCCGGTCAAGACAGGGGGAGCTTTCTTT
NA,TRBJ1-2,TRBV29-1,NA,CSVGEGYGYTF,TGCAGCGTTGGGGAGGGGTATGGCTACACCTTC
NA,TRBJ1-4,TRBV5-6,TRBD1,CASSSTGGRTNEKLFF,TGTGCCAGCAGCTCGACAGGGGGAAGAACTAATGAAAAACTGTTTTTT
NA,TRBJ1-2,TRBV5-4,TRBD1,CASSQDRAWGYGYTF,TGTGCCAGCAGCCAGGACAGGGCCTGGGGCTATGGCTACACCTTC
NA,TRBJ2-1,TRBV19,TRBD2,CASSPLAGGHEQFF,TGTGCCAGTAGTCCACTAGCGGGGGGTCATGAGCAGTTCTTC
NA,TRBJ2-1,TRBV10-1,NA,CASSENRERNEQFF,TGCGCCAGCAGTGAGAACAGGGAGAGGAATGAGCAGTTCTTC
once,TRBJ2-7,TRBV7-2,TRBD2,CASSNPGGRNEQYF,TGTGCCAGCAGCAACCCGGGGGGGCGAAACGAGCAGTACTTC
NA,TRBJ2-1,TRBV11-3,TRBD2,CASSPASASGAHEQFF,TGTGCCAGCAGCCCCGCCTCGGCTAGCGGGGCCCATGAGCAGTTCTTC
NA,TRBJ1-1,TRBV5-5,NA,CASSHSQFTEAFF,TGTGCCAGCAGCCACTCACAGTTCACTGAAGCTTTCTTT
NA,TRBJ1-5,TRBV6-2/TRBV6-3,NA,CASSGPGTYSNQPQHF,TGTGCCAGCAGTGGACCTGGGACTTATAGCAATCAGCCCCAGCATTTT
few,TRBJ2-7,TRBV2,TRBD1,CASSAGTEVYEQYF,TGTGCCAGCAGTGCCGGGACAGAAGTCTACGAGCAGTACTTC
NA,TRBJ2-7,TRBV23-1,TRBD2,CASSQSVRAGPTYEQYF,TGCGCCAGCAGTCAATCGGTTAGAGCGGGACCGACCTACGAGCAGTACTTC
once,TRBJ2-3,TRBV14,NA,CASSQGVYTDTQYF,TGTGCCAGCAGCCAGGGCGTTTACACAGATACGCAGTATTTT
few,TRBJ2-3,TRBV7-3,TRBD1,CASSRGTGGMSDTQYF,TGTGCCAGCAGCCGCGGGACAGGGGGCATGTCAGATACGCAGTATTTT